One and the same sample provided the 16 T cell receptor beta chains below, sequenced in a study of blood T cells in healthy people across ages. With a J-beta primer mix and a sample-barcoded 5' primer, a second PCR ran about 7 to 12 cycles. TCRdb reprocessed the 5' RACE reads with MiXCR, giving one entry per CDR3 protein. The repertoire holds over a million distinct CDR3 sequences, with around 59% as singletons. The sequenced sample was blood. The receptors come from a man between 18 and 35 years old in good health.

Regarding this clonotype: It may be a read error: a sequence one base away is much more abundant. This chain joins TRBV6-2 or TRBV6-3 and TRBJ2-7; 11 bases are a match to TRBD1. CDR3 length: 14 amino acids. Losses at the gene ends were 8 bases for V and 4 bases for J; bases not matched to a gene: 7. Germline V CDR1 and CDR2: MNHEY, SVGEGT. The CDR3 here is CASGPGDRGYEQYF. DNA of the CDR3: TGTGCCAGCGGCCCCGGGGACAGGGGGTACGAGCAGTACTTC.

The CDR3 reads CASMDVNAENIQYF. For the CDR3, the DNA is TGCGCCAGCATGGACGTTAACGCAGAAAACATTCAGTACTTC. The J gene is TRBJ2-4, the V gene TRBV5-1; unclear D gene. This CDR3 contains 14 residues. Trimming pared 6 bases from V and 5 bases from J, leaving 15 bases between. Germline-derived CDR1 and CDR2 are SGHRS and YFSETQ.

The chain couples TRBV5-1 to TRBJ1-6; D is perhaps TRBD1 (5 bases). Germline V lookup: CDR1 SGHRS, CDR2 YFSETQ. The V end lost 0 bases, the J end lost 10 bases, and 14 bases lay between the germline ends. CDR3 length: 15 amino acids. The CDR3 loop is CASSLGYRIESPLHF. The CDR3 DNA reads TGCGCCAGCAGCTTGGGCTACAGGATAGAGTCACCCCTCCACTTT. The full variable domain, rest sourced from reference TRBV5-1 and TRBJ1-6, is KAGVTQTPRYLIKTRGQQVTLSCSPISGHRSVSWYQQTPGQGLQFLFEYFSETQRNKGNFPGRFSGRQFSNSRSEMNVSTLELGDSALYLCASSLGYRIESPLHFGNGTRLTVT.

This clonotype was found a few times. The chain employs TRBV27 and TRBJ2-5, with a weak D call TRBD1 (6 bases). The CDR3 has 12 amino acids. Germline-derived CDR1 and CDR2 are MNHEY and SMNVEV (reference sequence). The germline V and J ends were trimmed by 8 bases and 0 bases, with 7 bases remaining between them. Written as DNA, the CDR3 is TGTGCCAGCGGGACACACCAAGAGACCCAGTACTTC. Translated: CASGTHQETQYF.

Remarks on this clonotype: An end of the junction differs from the germline gene, which may be a read error. The genes are TRBV2 and TRBJ1-2, with D uncertain. Germline V gene data show CDR1 as SNHLY and CDR2 as FYNNEI. The CDR3 contains 15 residues. The CDR3 protein is CACSEARGLRYGYTF. The CDR3 DNA reads TGTGCCTGCAGTGAAGCGCGTGGCCTGAGGTATGGCTACACCTTC.

The chain couples TRBV5-1 to TRBJ2-3; the D is unclear. Germline loops: CDR1 SGHRS, CDR2 YFSETQ. CDR3 length equals 15 residues. V gave up 0 bases and J gave up 2 bases, with 10 bases separating them. The CDR3 here is CASSLVRSNTDTQYF. As DNA, the CDR3 is TGCGCCAGCAGCTTGGTCAGGAGCAACACAGATACGCAGTATTTT. The full variable domain, completed using reference TRBV5-1 and TRBJ2-3, is KAGVTQTPRYLIKTRGQQVTLSCSPISGHRSVSWYQQTPGQGLQFLFEYFSETQRNKGNFPGRFSGRQFSNSRSEMNVSTLELGDSALYLCASSLVRSNTDTQYFGPGTRLTVL.

The chain is built from TRBV25-1 and TRBJ1-1; no clear D gene. The CDR3 spans 14 residues. CDR1 and CDR2 (germline): MGHDK, SYGVNS. V was trimmed by 6 bases and J by 0 bases, leaving 11 bases between them. In DNA, the CDR3 is TGTGCCAGCAGAGATCAAGGGTTGAACACTGAAGCTTTCTTT. This encodes CASRDQGLNTEAFF.

This chain joins TRBV7-2 and TRBJ2-7, with 10 positions matching TRBD1. The CDR3 is 15 amino acids. Germline V lookup: CDR1 SGHTA, CDR2 FQGNSA. V shed 5 bases, J shed 3 bases, and the junction held 7 bases outside the gene matches. The CDR3 DNA reads as TGTGCCAGCAGCGCCCGGGACAGGGGTCACTACGAGCAGTACTTC. This translates into CASSARDRGHYEQYF.

This clonotype was counted once. The chain employs TRBV2 and TRBJ2-3; TRBD2 is a possible D gene (6 bases). The germline CDR1 and CDR2 sequences are SNHLY and FYNNEI. The CDR3 runs to 14 residues. The V and J ends lost 10 bases and 4 bases respectively, with 18 bases between them. CDR3 DNA: TGTGCCACTGGAGCGGGCGGTAGCGCAGATACGCAGTATTTT. Encoded protein: CATGAGGSADTQYF. The full variable domain, with the rest looked up from reference TRBV2 and TRBJ2-3, is EPEVTQTPSHQVTQMGQEVILRCVPISNHLYFYWYRQILGQKVEFLVSFYNNEISEKSEIFDDQFSVERPDGSNFTLKIRSTKLEDSAMYFCATGAGGSADTQYFGPGTRLTVL.

This chain links TRBV15 with TRBJ1-2; D might be TRBD1 (6 bases). This CDR3 comprises 14 residues. Germline-derived CDR1 and CDR2 are LNHNV and YYDKDF (reference sequence). Trimming removed 5 bases from V and 5 bases from J, with 15 bases in between. As DNA, the CDR3 is TGTGCCACCAGCCCTGAACAGGGTGGGTATGGCTACACCTTC. It yields the protein CATSPEQGGYGYTF. Supplemented by reference TRBV15 and TRBJ1-2, the full variable domain reads DAMVIQNPRYQVTQFGKPVTLSCSQTLNHNVMYWYQQKSSQAPKLLFHYYDKDFNNEADTPDNFQSRRPNTSFCFLDIRSPGLGDTAMYLCATSPEQGGYGYTFGSGTRLTVV.

The J gene is TRBJ2-1, the V gene TRBV7-9; unclear D gene. Trimming left V 1 base short and J 1 base short, with 11 bases between. Germline V CDR1 and CDR2: SEHNR, FQNEAQ (reference sequence). The CDR3 is 16 residues long. For the CDR3, the DNA is TGTGCCAGCAGCTTAGTTGGCGGCCAGTCCTACAATGAGCAGTTCTTC. Amino acids: CASSLVGGQSYNEQFF.

V usage is TRBV29-1 and J usage is TRBJ2-7; D tentatively fits TRBD1 or TRBD2 (6 bases each). The CDR3 has 14 residues. Per the germline V gene, CDR1 is SQVTM and CDR2 is ANQGSEA. V lost 4 bases to trimming and J lost 3 bases, with 16 bases between them. The CDR3 loop is CSVADLGGYYEQYF. CDR3 DNA: TGCAGCGTTGCGGACCTAGGGGGGTACTACGAGCAGTACTTC.

The chain carries TRBV15 and TRBJ2-1, with D perhaps matching TRBD1 (5 bases). This CDR3 is 17 amino acids long. Germline-derived CDR1 and CDR2 are LNHNV and YYDKDF (reference sequence). Trimming took 1 base from V and 5 from J, leaving 18 bases between them. For the CDR3, the DNA is TGTGCCACCAGCAGAGGGTGGGGCCCCAAACCCCACAATGAGCAGTTCTTC. Translating it yields CATSRGWGPKPHNEQFF. Together with reference TRBV15 and TRBJ2-1, the CDR3 gives the full variable domain: DAMVIQNPRYQVTQFGKPVTLSCSQTLNHNVMYWYQQKSSQAPKLLFHYYDKDFNNEADTPDNFQSRRPNTSFCFLDIRSPGLGDTAMYLCATSRGWGPKPHNEQFFGPGTRLTVL.

The table lists this clonotype with a few counts. V usage is TRBV24-1 and J usage is TRBJ2-7; 8 bases are shared with TRBD1. Judging by the DNA end, TRBJ2-5 fits better; the J call may be wrong. The germline gives CDR1 KGHDR, CDR2 SFDVKD. This CDR3 is built from 15 residues. CDR3 bases: TGTGCCACCAGTGATCGCCGACAGGGGACGGAGACCCAGTACTTC. Translating gives CATSDRRQGTETQYF.

As concerns this clonotype: At one end, the junction sequence differs from germline, possibly due to a read error. The V and J genes are TRBV4-1 and TRBJ1-1, with D perhaps TRBD1 (5 bases). The CDR3 loop spans 16 amino acids. Germline V gene data show CDR1 as MGHRA and CDR2 as YSYEKL. The CDR3 protein is CASSQEVRGDGPEALF. As DNA, the CDR3 is TGCGCCAGCAGCCAAGAGGTCCGGGGGGACGGGCCTGAAGCTTTATTT.

This chain connects TRBV5-5 to TRBJ1-6; the D is unclear. V was clipped by 4 bases and J by 9 bases, with 17 bases between them. The CDR3 has 15 amino acids. Germline assignment: CDR1 SGHKS and CDR2 YYEKEE (reference sequence). CDR3 sequence reads: CASSLGGGLGSPLHF. In DNA, the CDR3 is TGTGCCAGCAGCCTGGGCGGCGGTTTGGGTTCACCCCTCCACTTT. The full variable domain, completed using reference TRBV5-5 and TRBJ1-6, is DAGVTQSPTHLIKTRGQQVTLRCSPISGHKSVSWYQQVLGQGPQFIFQYYEKEERGRGNFPDRFSARQFPNYSSELNVNALLLGDSALYLCASSLGGGLGSPLHFGNGTRLTVT.